Below, one T cell receptor (beta chain) is given with its context. Its antigen is still unknown. This CDR3 has 11 amino acids. The V segment lost 8 bases and the J segment 5 bases; nucleotides outside the gene matches: 2. Per germline, CDR1 MDHEN and CDR2 SYDVKM. The data were taken from a study of cytomegalovirus exposure and HLA in healthy donors. Findings and limits, study-wide: It was reportedly the case that the classifier diagnosed cytomegalovirus status with high specificity and sensitivity.

Primers for the PCR totalled 60 Vbeta and 13 Jbeta. Profiling relied on immunoSEQ multiplex PCR, and the TCRdb table lists in-frame clones only, not all of them. Seen here are under 200,000 clones, roughly 80% observed once, and the top ten hold 4.9%. The sample consisted of PBMCs. The TCR was taken from a male donor in good health and CMV-seronegative. This chain joins TRBV28 and TRBJ1-1, with 7 bases identical to TRBD1. The CDR3 protein is CASGDSTEAFF. The CDR3 coding sequence is TGTGCCAGCGGGGACAGTACTGAAGCTTTCTTT.